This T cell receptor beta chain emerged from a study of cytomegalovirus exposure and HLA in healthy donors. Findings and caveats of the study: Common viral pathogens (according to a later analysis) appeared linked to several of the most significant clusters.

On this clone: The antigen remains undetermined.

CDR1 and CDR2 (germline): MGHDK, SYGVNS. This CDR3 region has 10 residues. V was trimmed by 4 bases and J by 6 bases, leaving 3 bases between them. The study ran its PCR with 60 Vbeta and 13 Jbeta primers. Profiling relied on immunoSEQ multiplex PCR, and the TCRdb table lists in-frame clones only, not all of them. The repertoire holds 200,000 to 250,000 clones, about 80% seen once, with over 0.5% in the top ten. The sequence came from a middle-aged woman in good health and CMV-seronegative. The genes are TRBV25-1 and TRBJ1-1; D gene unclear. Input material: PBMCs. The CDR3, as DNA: TGTGCCAGCAGTGGGCCTGAAGCTTTCTTT. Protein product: CASSGPEAFF.